Presented here are 16 T cell receptor beta chains from one specimen sequenced in a study of T cell responses to AZD1222 COVID-19 vaccine. Measured with immunoSEQ multiplex PCR; TCRdb has only the in-frame clones, and not every one. Here the sample spans around 270,000 clones, 94% being singletons. The material was peripheral blood, obtained 28 days after the second AZD1222 dose. These receptors all come from an adult who received the AZD1222 COVID-19 vaccine.

The chain uses TRBV19 and TRBJ2-3; D is ambiguous. The germline V gene has CDR1 LNHDA and CDR2 SQIVND (reference sequence). V was cut by 1 base and J by 5 bases, with 10 bases left in between. The CDR3 length is 14 residues. CDR3 sequence (DNA): TGTGCCAGTAGTATAGCGTGGGGTGTAGATACGCAGTATTTT. It specifies CASSIAWGVDTQYF.

The rearrangement joins TRBV24-1 to TRBJ2-3; TRBD2 matches at 12 bases. The CDR3 is made up of 17 amino acids. Germline CDR1 is KGHDR and CDR2 is SFDVKD. V trimming: 2 bases; J trimming: 4 bases; junction bases outside the gene matches: 6. DNA of the CDR3: TGTGCCACCAGTGATTCGGGGACTAGCGGGTTCTCAGATACGCAGTATTTT. Amino acid sequence: CATSDSGTSGFSDTQYF.

The V gene is TRBV25-1, the J gene TRBJ1-1, with D possibly matching TRBD1 (6 bases). Trimming left V 5 bases short and J 6 bases short, with 16 bases between. CDR3 length: 14 amino acids. CDR1 is MGHDK and CDR2 is SYGVNS in the germline V gene. The CDR3 region has the DNA TGTGCCAGCAGTCCCCAGGGGCGCGGTCCTGAAGCTTTCTTT. Protein product: CASSPQGRGPEAFF.

In its sample, this clone was seen a few times. The chain carries TRBV6-2 or TRBV6-3 and TRBJ2-5; D may match TRBD1 or TRBD2 (5 bases each). The V gene's germline CDR1 is MNHEY and CDR2 SVGEGT. This CDR3 comprises 16 residues. Between the trimmed V and J ends, which lost 0 bases and 3 bases, there was a span of 14 bases. Here the CDR3 DNA reads TGTGCCAGCAGTTACTCCCTAGCTGGGACCAAAGAGACCCAGTACTTC. Protein product: CASSYSLAGTKETQYF.

The V gene is TRBV12-3 or TRBV12-4, the J gene TRBJ1-2, with D uncertain. The CDR3 consists of 13 residues. Trimming took off 7 bases at V and 5 bases at J, with 14 bases between the two ends. CDR3 sequence: CASTVVSGYGYTF. DNA for the CDR3: TGTGCCAGCACCGTAGTGTCGGGATATGGCTACACCTTC.

This sequence joins TRBV5-1 and TRBJ1-1; the D is unclear. Germline lookup yields CDR1 SGHRS and CDR2 YFSETQ. The CDR3 has 14 residues. The germline V and J ends were trimmed by 4 bases and 0 bases, with 10 bases remaining between them. CDR3 DNA: TGCGCCAGCAGCGCCGGACTCCTGAACACTGAAGCTTTCTTT. Translation: CASSAGLLNTEAFF.

This clone has more than one count but fewer than ten. The chain uses TRBV28 and TRBJ1-1; D not certain. The CDR3 runs 11 residues. The V end lost 6 bases, the J end lost 7 bases, and 9 bases lay between the germline ends. From germline, CDR1 is MDHEN and CDR2 SYDVKM. CDR3 in DNA: TGTGCCAGCAGACGGACCATTGAAGCTTTCTTT. Its translation is CASRRTIEAFF.

The chain links TRBV6-5 to TRBJ1-6; TRBD1 might be the D (5 bases). CDR3 length: 15 residues. V lost 6 bases to trimming and J lost 5 bases, with 14 bases between them. Germline-derived CDR1 and CDR2 are MNHEY and SVGAGI. The CDR3 loop reads CASSHRGWDNSPLHF. CDR3 DNA sequence: TGTGCCAGCAGCCACCGGGGGTGGGATAATTCACCCCTCCACTTT.

This clone was seen just once. The V and J genes are TRBV6-2 or TRBV6-3 and TRBJ2-7; 7 bases line up with TRBD2. The CDR3 loop spans 13 amino acids. V lost 2 bases and J lost 7; bases outside the gene matches: 5. The germline V gene has CDR1 MNHEY and CDR2 SVGEGT. CDR3 sequence reads: CASSYVGGREQYF. The CDR3 nucleotides are TGTGCCAGCAGTTACGTGGGAGGGCGGGAGCAGTACTTC.

The gene calls are TRBV5-1 and TRBJ1-4; 8 bases line up with TRBD1. J was trimmed by 8 bases and V by 3 bases; bases with no gene match: 6. From germline, CDR1 is SGHRS and CDR2 YFSETQ. The CDR3 covers 14 residues. The CDR3 DNA is TGCGCCAGCAGCTCAGGGACAGGAACGGAAAAACTGTTTTTT. As protein: CASSSGTGTEKLFF.

This chain joins TRBV19 and TRBJ2-3, with D tentatively TRBD1 or TRBD2 (5 bases each). V lost 3 bases and J lost 1, with 8 bases in between. The V gene's germline CDR1 is LNHDA and CDR2 SQIVND (reference sequence). There are 14 residues in the CDR3. The CDR3 DNA reads as TGTGCCAGTAGTATCTGGGACCGCACAGATACGCAGTATTTT. Translating gives CASSIWDRTDTQYF.

The V and J genes are TRBV2 and TRBJ1-1; no clear D gene. The CDR3 extends over 13 amino acids. Per the germline V gene, CDR1 is SNHLY and CDR2 is FYNNEI. The germline V and J ends were trimmed by 6 bases and 3 bases, with 11 bases remaining between them. The CDR3 bases are TGTGCCAGCAGGGGTTCGATAGACACTGAAGCTTTCTTT. It specifies CASRGSIDTEAFF.

The chain couples TRBV30 to TRBJ1-1; 9 bases match TRBD1. V trimming: 4 bases; J trimming: 2 bases; junction bases outside the gene matches: 5. This CDR3 is built from 14 residues. Germline V gene sequence: CDR1 GTSNPN, CDR2 SVGIG (reference sequence). The CDR3 nucleotides read TGTGCCTGGACCGGGGACAGGGTAAACACTGAAGCTTTCTTT. The encoded protein is CAWTGDRVNTEAFF.

This clone was seen a single time. The chain joins TRBV6-2 or TRBV6-3 to TRBJ2-7; D uncertain. CDR1 MNHEY and CDR2 SVGEGT come from the germline V gene. CDR3 length equals 11 residues. V was clipped by 6 bases and J by 1 base, with 4 bases between them. DNA of the CDR3: TGTGCCAGCAGCATGTCCTACGAGCAGTACTTC. Translated: CASSMSYEQYF.

J is TRBJ2-7 and V is TRBV4-1; D may be TRBD1 or TRBD2 (5 bases each). V was clipped by 3 bases and J by 3 bases, with 15 bases between them. The CDR3 is 15 residues long. Germline CDR1 reads MGHRA; CDR2 reads YSYEKL. The CDR3 region has the DNA TGCGCCAGCAGCCAGGGGGTGTCAAGGGGCTACGAGCAGTACTTC. Protein sequence: CASSQGVSRGYEQYF.

The J gene is TRBJ2-7, the V gene TRBV18; 10 bases line up with TRBD1. The germline CDR1 and CDR2 sequences are KGHSH and LQKENI. This CDR3 has 15 residues. Trimming removed 6 bases from V and 2 bases from J; junction bases left unmatched: 7. CDR3 coding DNA: TGTGCCAGCTCCCCGATGGACAGGGGGACCTACGAGCAGTACTTC. Its protein product is CASSPMDRGTYEQYF. Full variable domain (remainder filled in from reference TRBV18 and TRBJ2-7): NAGVMQNPRHLVRRRGQEARLRCSPMKGHSHVYWYRQLPEEGLKFMVYLQKENIIDESGMPKERFSAEFPKEGPSILRIQQVVRGDSAAYFCASSPMDRGTYEQYFGPGTRLTVT.